Listed below are T cell receptor beta chains from one sample, sequenced in a study of radiation and T cells in renal cell carcinoma. The table came from immunoSEQ multiplex PCR; TCRdb's copy has only in-frame clones and leaves some out. The sample contains around 45,000 clones, about 82% of which appear only once. This specimen consisted of blood, obtained from a patient whose treatment included radiotherapy and nephrectomy. These receptors were collected from a woman between 65 and 79 years old with renal cell carcinoma. Both conserved end residues are part of each CDR3. The order of the fields is clone size, D gene, V gene, J gene, CDR3 protein, CDR3 DNA. A D gene is named only where the DNA matches it firmly. Part of the rows lack a size; the others show once, few, many or a class for expanded clones.

clone_size: NA; d_call: NA; v_call: TRBV2; j_call: TRBJ2-2; cdr3_aa: CASSVNYGELFF; cdr3_nt: TGTGCCAGCAGCGTTAATTACGGGGAGCTGTTTTTT
clone_size: NA; d_call: NA; v_call: TRBV27; j_call: TRBJ1-3; cdr3_aa: CASSAGASGNTIYF; cdr3_nt: TGTGCCAGCAGCGCCGGGGCTTCTGGAAACACCATATATTTT
clone_size: NA; d_call: NA; v_call: TRBV7-2; j_call: TRBJ1-1; cdr3_aa: CASSQTVNTEAFF; cdr3_nt: TGTGCCAGCAGCCAAACAGTGAACACTGAAGCTTTCTTT
clone_size: NA; d_call: NA; v_call: TRBV20-1; j_call: TRBJ2-3; cdr3_aa: CSAPDPGAQYF; cdr3_nt: TGCAGTGCGCCAGACCCGGGTGCGCAGTATTTT
clone_size: NA; d_call: TRBD1; v_call: TRBV19; j_call: TRBJ2-7; cdr3_aa: CASSTIPGQASYEQYF; cdr3_nt: TGTGCCAGTAGTACGATACCGGGACAGGCTTCCTACGAGCAGTACTTC
clone_size: NA; d_call: TRBD2; v_call: TRBV15; j_call: TRBJ2-3; cdr3_aa: CATSSAPGGTQVTQYF; cdr3_nt: TGTGCCACCAGCAGTGCCCCCGGGGGGACCCAGGTTACGCAGTATTTT
clone_size: NA; d_call: TRBD2; v_call: TRBV5-5; j_call: TRBJ2-1; cdr3_aa: CASIRTSGGQSSYNEQFF; cdr3_nt: TGTGCCAGCATCAGGACTAGCGGGGGACAAAGCTCCTACAATGAGCAGTTCTTC
clone_size: NA; d_call: NA; v_call: TRBV6-5; j_call: TRBJ2-7; cdr3_aa: CASSYSPVHEQYF; cdr3_nt: TGTGCCAGCAGTTACTCGCCCGTCCACGAGCAGTACTTC
clone_size: NA; d_call: NA; v_call: TRBV2; j_call: TRBJ2-1; cdr3_aa: CASSEAAAVGGNEQFF; cdr3_nt: TGTGCCAGCAGTGAAGCCGCAGCGGTAGGGGGGAATGAGCAGTTCTTC
clone_size: once; d_call: TRBD2; v_call: TRBV10-3; j_call: TRBJ2-7; cdr3_aa: CAISETSGRADEQYF; cdr3_nt: TGTGCCATCAGTGAAACTAGCGGGAGGGCGGATGAGCAGTACTTC
clone_size: NA; d_call: TRBD2; v_call: TRBV13; j_call: TRBJ2-5; cdr3_aa: CASSRLAGGSETQYF; cdr3_nt: TGTGCCAGCAGCCGATTAGCGGGGGGCTCAGAGACCCAGTACTTC
clone_size: NA; d_call: NA; v_call: TRBV5-4; j_call: TRBJ2-7; cdr3_aa: CASSPEGGGASYEQYF; cdr3_nt: TGTGCCAGCAGCCCCGAAGGGGGAGGGGCGTCCTACGAGCAGTACTTC
clone_size: NA; d_call: NA; v_call: TRBV9; j_call: TRBJ1-1; cdr3_aa: CASSVGWIATEAFF; cdr3_nt: TGTGCCAGCAGCGTAGGGTGGATTGCCACTGAAGCTTTCTTT
clone_size: NA; d_call: NA; v_call: TRBV9; j_call: TRBJ1-5; cdr3_aa: CASTLDGRFNQPQHF; cdr3_nt: TGTGCCAGCACTCTCGACGGACGGTTCAATCAGCCCCAGCATTTT
clone_size: NA; d_call: TRBD2; v_call: TRBV19; j_call: TRBJ2-1; cdr3_aa: CASRITSGTSYNEQFF; cdr3_nt: TGTGCCAGTAGAATTACTAGCGGGACATCCTACAATGAGCAGTTCTTC
clone_size: NA; d_call: NA; v_call: TRBV5-5; j_call: TRBJ1-1; cdr3_aa: CASSLVRGGGTEAFF; cdr3_nt: TGTGCCAGCAGCTTGGTTCGGGGGGGAGGCACTGAAGCTTTCTTT
clone_size: NA; d_call: NA; v_call: TRBV5-5; j_call: TRBJ1-2; cdr3_aa: CASSPEQGRYGYTF; cdr3_nt: TGTGCCAGCAGCCCTGAGCAGGGGCGGTATGGCTACACCTTC
clone_size: NA; d_call: TRBD2; v_call: TRBV4-3; j_call: TRBJ2-2; cdr3_aa: CASSQKPGLAGGEAGELFF; cdr3_nt: TGCGCCAGCAGCCAAAAACCGGGACTAGCGGGAGGCGAAGCCGGGGAGCTGTTTTTT
clone_size: NA; d_call: TRBD1; v_call: TRBV5-1; j_call: TRBJ2-7; cdr3_aa: CASSFGDRVPYEQYF; cdr3_nt: TGCGCCAGCAGCTTTGGGGACAGGGTTCCCTACGAGCAGTACTTC
clone_size: once; d_call: TRBD1; v_call: TRBV6-1; j_call: TRBJ2-3; cdr3_aa: CASSDPGGQGLDTQYF; cdr3_nt: TGTGCCAGCAGTGACCCCGGGGGACAGGGGTTAGATACGCAGTATTTT
clone_size: NA; d_call: NA; v_call: TRBV6-6; j_call: TRBJ1-1; cdr3_aa: CATKVALNTEAFF; cdr3_nt: TGTGCCACCAAGGTGGCCTTGAACACTGAAGCTTTCTTT
clone_size: NA; d_call: TRBD1; v_call: TRBV7-7; j_call: TRBJ1-2; cdr3_aa: CASSLARDSQETGYTF; cdr3_nt: TGTGCCAGCAGCTTAGCGAGGGACAGCCAAGAAACTGGCTACACCTTC
clone_size: few; d_call: NA; v_call: TRBV10-3; j_call: TRBJ2-2; cdr3_aa: CAISEWREEHWNTGELFF; cdr3_nt: TGTGCCATCAGTGAATGGAGAGAGGAACACTGGAACACCGGGGAGCTGTTTTTT
clone_size: NA; d_call: TRBD1; v_call: TRBV5-1; j_call: TRBJ2-7; cdr3_aa: CASSLDRGNEQYF; cdr3_nt: TGCGCCAGCAGCTTGGACAGGGGAAACGAGCAGTACTTC